The rows below give T cell receptor beta chains drawn from one sample of a study of cytomegalovirus exposure and HLA in healthy donors. Sequencing was performed with immunoSEQ multiplex PCR; in TCRdb, only in-frame clones are kept and a portion is missing. The sample has 120,000 or so clones, around 87% seen once. The sequencing input was PBMCs. These receptors came from a woman aged 25 to 45 in good health and CMV-seropositive. Each CDR3 is given with its conserved first and last residue. A D gene is named only where the DNA matches it firmly. Clone size is stated in some rows and not others, as once, few, many or a class when expanded.

d_call: .; clone_size: .; j_call: TRBJ2-1; v_call: TRBV6-1; cdr3_nt: TGTGCCAGCAGTGAAGCCCAGGATGGGTACGAGCAGTTCTTC; cdr3_aa: CASSEAQDGYEQFF
d_call: TRBD2; clone_size: few; j_call: TRBJ2-7; v_call: TRBV6-1; cdr3_nt: TGTGCCAGCAAGGTGGGCGGGAGCTCCTACGAGCAGTACTTC; cdr3_aa: CASKVGGSSYEQYF
d_call: TRBD2; clone_size: once; j_call: TRBJ2-5; v_call: TRBV25-1; cdr3_nt: TGTGCCAGCAGCCTGGCTAGCGGGGGTTCGTACCAAGAGACCCAGTACTTC; cdr3_aa: CASSLASGGSYQETQYF
d_call: .; clone_size: .; j_call: TRBJ1-2; v_call: TRBV30; cdr3_nt: TGTGCCTGGAGTCCCGGCCCTTACCGGGACTATGGCTACACCTTC; cdr3_aa: CAWSPGPYRDYGYTF
d_call: .; clone_size: .; j_call: TRBJ2-1; v_call: TRBV5-1; cdr3_nt: TGCGCCAGCAGCTGGCAGGGGGGCCTCTACAATGAGCAGTTCTTC; cdr3_aa: CASSWQGGLYNEQFF
d_call: TRBD1; clone_size: few; j_call: TRBJ2-7; v_call: TRBV10-3; cdr3_nt: TGTGCCATCAGCCGGGACAGCTCCTACGAGCAGTACTTC; cdr3_aa: CAISRDSSYEQYF
d_call: .; clone_size: .; j_call: TRBJ1-2; v_call: TRBV28; cdr3_nt: TGTGCCAGCAGTCTACTCCCCTATGGCTACACCTTC; cdr3_aa: CASSLLPYGYTF
d_call: .; clone_size: once; j_call: TRBJ2-6; v_call: TRBV15; cdr3_nt: TGTGCCACCACCCTAGTGAGTCGCTCTGGGGCCAACGTCCTGACTTTC; cdr3_aa: CATTLVSRSGANVLTF
d_call: .; clone_size: .; j_call: TRBJ2-3; v_call: TRBV18; cdr3_nt: TGTGCCAGCTCACCACAGGGGAATACGCAGTATTTT; cdr3_aa: CASSPQGNTQYF
d_call: .; clone_size: .; j_call: TRBJ1-5; v_call: TRBV19; cdr3_nt: TGTGCCAGTGGGCCTAGCAATCAGCCCCAGCATTTT; cdr3_aa: CASGPSNQPQHF
d_call: TRBD1; clone_size: .; j_call: TRBJ2-7; v_call: TRBV2; cdr3_nt: TGTGCCAGCAATAGGGACAGGGCGCCCGAGCAGTACTTC; cdr3_aa: CASNRDRAPEQYF
d_call: TRBD1; clone_size: .; j_call: TRBJ1-4; v_call: TRBV15; cdr3_nt: TGTGCCACCAGCAGCCCGGACAGGGGGGATGTGAAACTGTTTTTT; cdr3_aa: CATSSPDRGDVKLFF
d_call: TRBD2; clone_size: .; j_call: TRBJ2-3; v_call: TRBV7-9; cdr3_nt: TGTGCCAGCAGCTCCCCGGGACTAGCGGTAGATACGCAGTATTTT; cdr3_aa: CASSSPGLAVDTQYF
d_call: TRBD1; clone_size: .; j_call: TRBJ2-7; v_call: TRBV9; cdr3_nt: TGTGCCAGCAGCCCTCGGACAGGGGCCTACGAGCAGTACTTC; cdr3_aa: CASSPRTGAYEQYF
d_call: TRBD2; clone_size: .; j_call: TRBJ2-5; v_call: TRBV5-1; cdr3_nt: TGCGCCAGCAGCCGGGGACTAGCGGGAGATGAGACCCAGTACTTC; cdr3_aa: CASSRGLAGDETQYF
d_call: TRBD2; clone_size: .; j_call: TRBJ2-7; v_call: TRBV9; cdr3_nt: TGTGCCAGCAGCGTAGGTTCTAGCGGGAGGGCCTACGAGCAGTACTTC; cdr3_aa: CASSVGSSGRAYEQYF
d_call: .; clone_size: .; j_call: TRBJ2-2; v_call: TRBV6-5; cdr3_nt: TGTGCCAGCAGTGAACAGGGCACCGGGGAGCTGTTTTTT; cdr3_aa: CASSEQGTGELFF
d_call: .; clone_size: .; j_call: TRBJ2-5; v_call: TRBV6-6; cdr3_nt: TGTGCCAGCACCAGGGGTGAAGAGACCCAGTACTTC; cdr3_aa: CASTRGEETQYF
d_call: .; clone_size: .; j_call: TRBJ2-5; v_call: TRBV5-1; cdr3_nt: TGCGCCAGCAGCTTGTTTCCGGGTAGAGAGACCCAGTACTTC; cdr3_aa: CASSLFPGRETQYF
d_call: TRBD2; clone_size: .; j_call: TRBJ2-1; v_call: TRBV14; cdr3_nt: TGTGCCAGCAGCCCCGGACTAGCGGGAATCAATGAGCAGTTCTTC; cdr3_aa: CASSPGLAGINEQFF
d_call: .; clone_size: .; j_call: TRBJ2-1; v_call: TRBV5-1; cdr3_nt: TGCGCCAGCAGCTTCGGCGGGTTCCCCGATGAGCAGTTCTTC; cdr3_aa: CASSFGGFPDEQFF
d_call: .; clone_size: .; j_call: TRBJ1-1; v_call: TRBV6-6; cdr3_nt: TGTGCCAGCAGTTACGACAATTTGAACACTGAAGCTTTCTTT; cdr3_aa: CASSYDNLNTEAFF
d_call: .; clone_size: .; j_call: TRBJ2-6; v_call: TRBV7-2; cdr3_nt: TGTGCCAGCAGCTTAAGGGGTGCTGGGGCCAACGTCCTGACTTTC; cdr3_aa: CASSLRGAGANVLTF
d_call: TRBD2; clone_size: .; j_call: TRBJ2-1; v_call: TRBV18; cdr3_nt: TGTGCCAGCTCACCACCACAGCGGGAGGGTTCCAATGAGCAGTTCTTC; cdr3_aa: CASSPPQREGSNEQFF
d_call: .; clone_size: .; j_call: TRBJ1-1; v_call: TRBV29-1; cdr3_nt: TGCAGCGTTGAAGATCCCCCAGAAGCTTTCTTT; cdr3_aa: CSVEDPPEAFF
d_call: TRBD2; clone_size: .; j_call: TRBJ2-1; v_call: TRBV18; cdr3_nt: TGTGCCAGCTCACCACTCGCTAGCGGGGGGAATGAGCAGTTCTTC; cdr3_aa: CASSPLASGGNEQFF
d_call: .; clone_size: .; j_call: TRBJ2-3; v_call: TRBV4-2; cdr3_nt: TGTGCCAGCAGCCAAGACCTGGGGGCATCTGGAGATACGCAGTATTTT; cdr3_aa: CASSQDLGASGDTQYF